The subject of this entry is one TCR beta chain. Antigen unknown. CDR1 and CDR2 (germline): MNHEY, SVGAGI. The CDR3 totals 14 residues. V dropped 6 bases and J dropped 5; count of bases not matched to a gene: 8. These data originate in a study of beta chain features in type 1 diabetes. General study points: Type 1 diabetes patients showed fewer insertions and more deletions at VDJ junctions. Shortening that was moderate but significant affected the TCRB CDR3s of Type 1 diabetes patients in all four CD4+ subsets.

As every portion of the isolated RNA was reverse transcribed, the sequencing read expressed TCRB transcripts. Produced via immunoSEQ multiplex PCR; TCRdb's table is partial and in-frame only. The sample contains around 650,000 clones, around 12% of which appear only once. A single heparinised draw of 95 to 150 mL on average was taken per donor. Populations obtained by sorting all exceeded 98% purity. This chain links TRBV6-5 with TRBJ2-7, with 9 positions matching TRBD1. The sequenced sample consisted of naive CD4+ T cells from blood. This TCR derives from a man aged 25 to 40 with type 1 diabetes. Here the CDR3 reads CASRPQGAGHEQYF. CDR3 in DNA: TGTGCCAGCAGACCACAGGGGGCCGGGCACGAGCAGTACTTC.